The rows below give T cell receptor beta chains drawn from one sample of a study of PD-L1 blockade in urothelial cancer. Measured with immunoSEQ multiplex PCR; TCRdb has only the in-frame clones, and not every one. The table records roughly 130,000 clones, roughly 84% of them present only once. Material: PBMCs, obtained around atezolizumab (anti-PD-L1) treatment. The receptors derive from a man aged 50 to 59 with urothelial cancer. CDR3s include the opening cysteine and the closing phenylalanine or tryptophan. A D gene is named only where the DNA matches it firmly. Not all rows give a size; the values are once, few, many and, for expanded clones, a class.

11	NA	NA	TRBV28	TRBJ2-7	TGTGCCAGCGGACAGTTCTACGAGCAGTACTTC	CASGQFYEQYF
15	NA	TRBD1	TRBV9	TRBJ2-3	TGTGCCAGCAGCGCTACAGGGGGCTCGGGGGATACGCAGTATTTT	CASSATGGSGDTQYF
15	NA	TRBD2	TRBV9	TRBJ2-1	TGTGCCAGCAGCGTGACTAGCGGGAGAGCAAATGAGCAGTTCTTC	CASSVTSGRANEQFF
15	NA	TRBD2	TRBV25-1	TRBJ2-1	TGTGCCAGCAGTGATCCTAGCGGGAGTTACAATGAGCAGTTCTTC	CASSDPSGSYNEQFF
14	once	NA	TRBV9	TRBJ1-1	TGTGCCAGCAGCGTAGCCCCTGGGGGGTCAGAGGCTTTCTTT	CASSVAPGGSEAFF
17	NA	TRBD2	TRBV7-2	TRBJ2-1	TGTGCCAGCAGCTTAGTCGGAGGGCGGGAGGCGTACAATGAGCAGTTCTTC	CASSLVGGREAYNEQFF
14	few	TRBD1	TRBV5-1	TRBJ1-1	TGCGCCAGCAGCTCAGACAGGGGGAACACTGAAGCTTTCTTT	CASSSDRGNTEAFF
14	NA	NA	TRBV4-1	TRBJ1-6	TGCGCCAGCAGCCAAGTGGCCGGGGGGTCACCCCTCCACTTT	CASSQVAGGSPLHF
15	NA	NA	TRBV19	TRBJ2-1	TGTGCCAGTAGTATAACCCCGGGTTCATACAATGAGCAGTTCTTC	CASSITPGSYNEQFF
14	NA	TRBD2	TRBV5-1	TRBJ2-3	TGCGCCAGCAGCTCCGCGGGGGTCACAGATACGCAGTATTTT	CASSSAGVTDTQYF
13	NA	TRBD1	TRBV30	TRBJ2-2	TGTGCCTGGAGTGCCACAGGGGTCGGGGAGCTGTTTTTT	CAWSATGVGELFF
16	many	TRBD1	TRBV28	TRBJ1-2	TGTGCCAGCAGTTCGAGGGGGGACAGGACGCCCTATGGCTACACCTTC	CASSSRGDRTPYGYTF
12	NA	NA	TRBV29-1	TRBJ1-2	TGCAGCGTTGACAGGGGCTTCTATGGCTACACCTTC	CSVDRGFYGYTF
15	once	NA	TRBV5-1	TRBJ1-3	TGCGCCAGCAGCTTGGCAGGGTCCTCTGGAAACACCATATATTTT	CASSLAGSSGNTIYF
14	NA	NA	TRBV5-4	TRBJ2-5	TGTGCCAGCAGCAGGCAGGACATCCAAGAGACCCAGTACTTC	CASSRQDIQETQYF
15	NA	TRBD2	TRBV10-3	TRBJ2-3	TGTGCCATCAGGGTAGCGGGAGGGAGCACAGATACGCAGTATTTT	CAIRVAGGSTDTQYF
15	once	TRBD1	TRBV7-8	TRBJ1-1	TGTGCCAGCAGCCCGATGACAGGGTGGGACACTGAAGCTTTCTTT	CASSPMTGWDTEAFF